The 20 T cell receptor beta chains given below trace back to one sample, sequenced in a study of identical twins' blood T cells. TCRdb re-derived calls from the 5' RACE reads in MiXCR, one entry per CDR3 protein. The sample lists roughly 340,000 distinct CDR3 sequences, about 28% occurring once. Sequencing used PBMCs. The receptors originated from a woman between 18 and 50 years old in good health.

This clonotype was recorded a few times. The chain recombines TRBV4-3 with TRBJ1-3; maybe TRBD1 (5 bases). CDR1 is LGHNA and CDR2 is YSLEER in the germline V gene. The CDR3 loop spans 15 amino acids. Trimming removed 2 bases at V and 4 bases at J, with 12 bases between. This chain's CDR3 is CASSQTVGTGNTIYF. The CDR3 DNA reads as TGCGCCAGCAGCCAAACAGTCGGGACGGGAAACACCATATATTTT.

CDR3 protein: CASSLAGWDTQYF. In DNA form, the CDR3 reads TGTGCCAGCAGCTTAGCAGGGTGGGATACGCAGTATTTT. The rearrangement uses TRBV11-2 and TRBJ2-3; D is perhaps TRBD1 (5 bases). Trimming shortened V by 1 base and J by 6 bases, and 8 bases separated the two germline ends. CDR1 is SGHAT, CDR2 FQNNGV, per germline. CDR3 length: 13 residues. The whole variable domain, remainder taken from reference TRBV11-2 and TRBJ2-3, is EAGVAQSPRYKIIEKRQSVAFWCNPISGHATLYWYQQILGQGPKLLIQFQNNGVVDDSQLPKDRFSAERLKGVDSTLKIQPAKLEDSAVYLCASSLAGWDTQYFGPGTRLTVL.

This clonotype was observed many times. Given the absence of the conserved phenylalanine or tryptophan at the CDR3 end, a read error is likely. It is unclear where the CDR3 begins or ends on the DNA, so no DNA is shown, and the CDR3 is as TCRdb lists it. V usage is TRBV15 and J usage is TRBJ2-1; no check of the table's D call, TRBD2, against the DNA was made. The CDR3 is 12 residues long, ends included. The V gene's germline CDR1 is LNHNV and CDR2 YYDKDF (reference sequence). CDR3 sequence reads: CATSSQLTSIVI.

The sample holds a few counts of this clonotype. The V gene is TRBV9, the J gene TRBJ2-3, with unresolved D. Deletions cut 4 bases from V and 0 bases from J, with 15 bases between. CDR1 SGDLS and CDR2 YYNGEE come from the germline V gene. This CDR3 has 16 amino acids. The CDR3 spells CASSFRLASSTDTQYF. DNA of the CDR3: TGTGCCAGCAGCTTCAGACTTGCGTCTAGCACAGATACGCAGTATTTT.

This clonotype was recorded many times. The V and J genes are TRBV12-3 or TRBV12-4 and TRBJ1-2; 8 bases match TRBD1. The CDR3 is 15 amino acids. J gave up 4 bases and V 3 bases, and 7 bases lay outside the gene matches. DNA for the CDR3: TGTGCCAGCAGTTTCCAGGGGGCAAAGAGCTATGGCTACACCTTC. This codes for CASSFQGAKSYGYTF.

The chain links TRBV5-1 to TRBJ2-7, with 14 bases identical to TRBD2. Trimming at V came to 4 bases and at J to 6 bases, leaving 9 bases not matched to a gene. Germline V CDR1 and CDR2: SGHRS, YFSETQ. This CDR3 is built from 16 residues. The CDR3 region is CASSKGLAGAICEQYF. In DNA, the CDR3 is TGCGCCAGCAGCAAGGGACTAGCGGGAGCCATCTGCGAGCAGTACTTC.

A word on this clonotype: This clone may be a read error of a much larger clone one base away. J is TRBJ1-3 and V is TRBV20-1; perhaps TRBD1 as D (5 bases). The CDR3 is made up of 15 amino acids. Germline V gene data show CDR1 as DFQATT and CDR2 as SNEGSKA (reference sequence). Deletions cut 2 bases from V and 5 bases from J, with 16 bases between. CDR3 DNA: TGCAGTGCTAGACCCGGGGGGTATTATAGAAACACCATATATTTT. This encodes CSARPGGYYRNTIYF.

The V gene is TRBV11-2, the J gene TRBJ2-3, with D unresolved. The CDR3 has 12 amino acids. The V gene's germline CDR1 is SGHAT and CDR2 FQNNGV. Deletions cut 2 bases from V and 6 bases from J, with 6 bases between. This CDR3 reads CASSLIMDTQYF. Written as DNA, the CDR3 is TGTGCCAGCAGCTTAATAATGGATACGCAGTATTTT.

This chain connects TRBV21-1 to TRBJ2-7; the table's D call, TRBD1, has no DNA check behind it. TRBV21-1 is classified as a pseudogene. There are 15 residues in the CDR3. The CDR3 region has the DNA TGTGCCAGCAGGATAGGGCGGTTTAGCTCCTACGAGCAGTACTTC. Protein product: CASRIGRFSSYEQYF.

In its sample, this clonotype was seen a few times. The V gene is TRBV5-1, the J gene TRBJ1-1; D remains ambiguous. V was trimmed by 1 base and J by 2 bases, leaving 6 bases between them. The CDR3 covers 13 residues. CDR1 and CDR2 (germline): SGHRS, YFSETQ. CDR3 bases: TGCGCCAGCAGCTTGTGGGCTAACACTGAAGCTTTCTTT. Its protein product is CASSLWANTEAFF.

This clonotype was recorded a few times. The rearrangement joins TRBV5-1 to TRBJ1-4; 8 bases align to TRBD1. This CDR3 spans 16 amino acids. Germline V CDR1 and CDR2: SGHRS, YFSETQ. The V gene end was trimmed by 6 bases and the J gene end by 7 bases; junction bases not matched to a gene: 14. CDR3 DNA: TGCGCCAGCACCCGAGCGTCCACCGGGACAGGTGAAAAACTGTTTTTT. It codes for CASTRASTGTGEKLFF.

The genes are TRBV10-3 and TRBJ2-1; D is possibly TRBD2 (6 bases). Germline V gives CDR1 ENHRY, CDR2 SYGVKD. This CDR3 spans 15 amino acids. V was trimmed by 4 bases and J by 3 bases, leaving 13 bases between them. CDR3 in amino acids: CAISVAQTSYNEQFF. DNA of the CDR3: TGTGCCATCAGTGTAGCCCAGACTAGCTACAATGAGCAGTTCTTC.

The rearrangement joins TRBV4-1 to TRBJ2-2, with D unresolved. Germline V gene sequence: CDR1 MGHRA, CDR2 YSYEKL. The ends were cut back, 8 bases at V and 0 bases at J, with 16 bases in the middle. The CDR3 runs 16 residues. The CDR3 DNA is TGCGCCAGCGGAACGGGCAGGACCTCGAACACCGGGGAGCTGTTTTTT. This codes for CASGTGRTSNTGELFF.

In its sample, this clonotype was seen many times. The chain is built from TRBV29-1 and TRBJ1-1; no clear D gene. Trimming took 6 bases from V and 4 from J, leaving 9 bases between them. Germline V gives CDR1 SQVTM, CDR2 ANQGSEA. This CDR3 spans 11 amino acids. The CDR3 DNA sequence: TGCAGCGTGAGCTCGGGCACTGAAGCTTTCTTT. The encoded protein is CSVSSGTEAFF.

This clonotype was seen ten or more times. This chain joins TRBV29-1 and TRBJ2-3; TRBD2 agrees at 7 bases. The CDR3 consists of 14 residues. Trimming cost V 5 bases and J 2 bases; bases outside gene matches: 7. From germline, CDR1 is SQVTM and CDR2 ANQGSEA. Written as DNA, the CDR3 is TGCAGCGTTCGTGGGGACTACGACACAGATACGCAGTATTTT. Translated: CSVRGDYDTDTQYF.

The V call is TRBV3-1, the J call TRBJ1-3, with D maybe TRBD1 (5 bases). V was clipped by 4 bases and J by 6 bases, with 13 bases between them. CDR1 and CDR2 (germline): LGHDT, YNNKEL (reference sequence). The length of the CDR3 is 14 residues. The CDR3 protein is CASSPPNRINTIYF. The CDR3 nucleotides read TGTGCCAGCAGCCCCCCGAACAGGATAAACACCATATATTTT. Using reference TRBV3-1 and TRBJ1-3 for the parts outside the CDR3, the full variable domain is DTAVSQTPKYLVTQMGNDKSIKCEQNLGHDTMYWYKQDSKKFLKIMFSYNNKELIINETVPNRFSPKSPDKAHLNLHINSLELGDSAVYFCASSPPNRINTIYFGEGSWLTVV.

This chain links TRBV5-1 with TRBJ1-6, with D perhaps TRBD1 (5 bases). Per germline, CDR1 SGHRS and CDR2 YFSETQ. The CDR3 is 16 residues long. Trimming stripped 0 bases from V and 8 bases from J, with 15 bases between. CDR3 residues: CASSLDRGLLDSPLHF. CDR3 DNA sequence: TGCGCCAGCAGCTTGGACCGGGGACTCTTGGATTCACCCCTCCACTTT.

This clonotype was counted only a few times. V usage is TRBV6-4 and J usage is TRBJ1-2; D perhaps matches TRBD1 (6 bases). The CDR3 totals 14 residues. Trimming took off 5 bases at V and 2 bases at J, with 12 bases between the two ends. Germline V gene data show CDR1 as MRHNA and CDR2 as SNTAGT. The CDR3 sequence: CASSQSGTNYGYTF. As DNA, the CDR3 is TGTGCCAGCAGTCAATCCGGGACAAACTATGGCTACACCTTC.

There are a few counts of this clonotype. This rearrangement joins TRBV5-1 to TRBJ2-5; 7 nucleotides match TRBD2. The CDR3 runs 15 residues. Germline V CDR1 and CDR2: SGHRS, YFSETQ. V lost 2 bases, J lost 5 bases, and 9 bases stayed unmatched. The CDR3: CASSFPGGSLETQYF. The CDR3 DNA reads TGCGCCAGCAGCTTTCCTGGCGGGAGTTTGGAGACCCAGTACTTC.

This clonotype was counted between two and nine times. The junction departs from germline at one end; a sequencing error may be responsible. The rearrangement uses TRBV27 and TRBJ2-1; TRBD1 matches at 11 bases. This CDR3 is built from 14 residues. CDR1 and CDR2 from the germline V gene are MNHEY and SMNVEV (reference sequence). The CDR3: CSSSGTGGFNEQFF. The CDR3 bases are TGCTCCTCCTCGGGGACAGGGGGTTTCAATGAGCAGTTCTTC.